Listed below are T cell receptor beta chains from one sample, sequenced in a study of cytomegalovirus exposure and HLA in healthy donors. Here immunoSEQ multiplex PCR was the method, and the copy in TCRdb shows in-frame clones only, minus some. Of over 85,000 clones in the sample, 73% are singletons; the top ten hold more than 3%. Sequencing input: PBMCs. The source of these receptors is a man between 35 and 55 years old in good health and CMV-seronegative. CDR3s include the opening cysteine and the closing phenylalanine or tryptophan. Each record gives: D gene, V gene, J gene, CDR3 protein, CDR3 DNA. The D gene is left open where the match is weak.

D gene: .; V gene: TRBV15; J gene: TRBJ2-7; CDR3 protein: CATSRGRVYEQYF; CDR3 DNA: TGTGCCACCAGCAGAGGGAGGGTCTACGAGCAGTACTTC
D gene: .; V gene: TRBV7-8; J gene: TRBJ1-4; CDR3 protein: CASSQPGGLNEKLFF; CDR3 DNA: TGTGCCAGCAGCCAACCGGGGGGATTAAATGAAAAACTGTTTTTT
D gene: TRBD1; V gene: TRBV7-9; J gene: TRBJ2-7; CDR3 protein: CASSLVGTGGYEQYF; CDR3 DNA: TGTGCCAGCAGCTTAGTCGGGACAGGGGGCTACGAGCAGTACTTC
D gene: TRBD1; V gene: TRBV28; J gene: TRBJ1-2; CDR3 protein: CASKFRDRQGGYTF; CDR3 DNA: TGTGCCAGCAAATTCCGGGACAGGCAGGGGGGCTACACCTTC
D gene: .; V gene: TRBV28; J gene: TRBJ2-7; CDR3 protein: CASFSTGDGSYEQYF; CDR3 DNA: TGTGCCAGCTTCTCTACAGGTGATGGATCGTACGAGCAGTACTTC
D gene: TRBD1; V gene: TRBV7-9; J gene: TRBJ1-6; CDR3 protein: CASISTGQYNSPLHF; CDR3 DNA: TGTGCCAGCATCTCCACGGGACAGTATAATTCACCCCTCCACTTT
D gene: .; V gene: TRBV5-6; J gene: TRBJ2-1; CDR3 protein: CASNSRDSYNEQFF; CDR3 DNA: TGTGCCAGCAACTCCCGCGACTCCTACAATGAGCAGTTCTTC
D gene: .; V gene: TRBV6-6; J gene: TRBJ2-6; CDR3 protein: CASRGLSSGANVLTF; CDR3 DNA: TGTGCCAGCAGGGGGCTTTCCTCTGGGGCCAACGTCCTGACTTTC
D gene: TRBD2; V gene: TRBV5-1; J gene: TRBJ2-2; CDR3 protein: CASMDGGADTGELFF; CDR3 DNA: TGCGCCAGCATGGACGGGGGGGCGGACACCGGGGAGCTGTTTTTT
D gene: .; V gene: TRBV2; J gene: TRBJ2-5; CDR3 protein: CASSVRGRGETQYF; CDR3 DNA: TGTGCCAGCAGTGTCAGAGGTCGAGGCGAGACCCAGTACTTC
D gene: .; V gene: TRBV29-1; J gene: TRBJ1-4; CDR3 protein: CSVRQGIEKLFF; CDR3 DNA: TGCAGCGTCCGGCAGGGGATTGAAAAACTGTTTTTT
D gene: TRBD1; V gene: TRBV19; J gene: TRBJ1-4; CDR3 protein: CASSDRGGHEKLFF; CDR3 DNA: TGTGCCAGTAGCGACAGGGGAGGCCATGAAAAACTGTTTTTT
D gene: TRBD1; V gene: TRBV7-9; J gene: TRBJ1-6; CDR3 protein: CASSSQGGLSLHF; CDR3 DNA: TGTGCCAGCAGCTCACAGGGGGGTCTTTCCCTCCACTTT